The source of this T cell receptor (beta chain) is a study of response to subunit inactivated influenza vaccine. Notes on the study in general: The authors offered the suggestion that each seasonal influenza vaccination recruits few new T cells.

Germline V CDR1 and CDR2: MDHEN, SYDVKM. Trimming shortened V by 7 bases and J by 3 bases, and 10 bases separated the two germline ends. This CDR3 region has 13 residues. In the case of this clonotype: Its antigen remains unidentified.

TCRdb analysed the RT-PCR reads with MiXCR anew, one entry per CDR3 protein. The table records 650,000 to 800,000 distinct CDR3 sequences, around 13% of them present only once. The rearrangement joins TRBV28 to TRBJ2-4, with D possibly TRBD1 on 5 matching bases. Sequencing was performed on PBMCs from blood, taken less than 15 days before vaccination. The origin of this receptor is a man aged 50 to 59 who received an inactivated influenza vaccine. The CDR3 nucleotides read TGTGCCAGCAATCCTACAGGCAAAAACATTCAGTACTTC. This sequence encodes CASNPTGKNIQYF.